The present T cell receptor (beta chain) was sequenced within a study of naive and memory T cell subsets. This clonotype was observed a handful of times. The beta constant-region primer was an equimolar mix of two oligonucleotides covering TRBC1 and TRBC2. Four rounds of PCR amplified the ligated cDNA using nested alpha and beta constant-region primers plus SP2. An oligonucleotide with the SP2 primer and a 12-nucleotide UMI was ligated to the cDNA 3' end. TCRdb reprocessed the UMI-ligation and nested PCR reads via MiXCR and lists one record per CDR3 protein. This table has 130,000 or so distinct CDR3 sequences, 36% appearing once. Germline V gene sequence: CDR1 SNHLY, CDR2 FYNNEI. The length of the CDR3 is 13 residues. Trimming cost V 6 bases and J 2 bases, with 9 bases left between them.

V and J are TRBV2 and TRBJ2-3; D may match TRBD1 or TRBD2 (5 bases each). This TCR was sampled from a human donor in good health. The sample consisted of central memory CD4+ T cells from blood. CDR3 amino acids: CASRRDLTDTQYF. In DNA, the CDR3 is TGTGCCAGCAGACGGGACCTCACAGATACGCAGTATTTT.